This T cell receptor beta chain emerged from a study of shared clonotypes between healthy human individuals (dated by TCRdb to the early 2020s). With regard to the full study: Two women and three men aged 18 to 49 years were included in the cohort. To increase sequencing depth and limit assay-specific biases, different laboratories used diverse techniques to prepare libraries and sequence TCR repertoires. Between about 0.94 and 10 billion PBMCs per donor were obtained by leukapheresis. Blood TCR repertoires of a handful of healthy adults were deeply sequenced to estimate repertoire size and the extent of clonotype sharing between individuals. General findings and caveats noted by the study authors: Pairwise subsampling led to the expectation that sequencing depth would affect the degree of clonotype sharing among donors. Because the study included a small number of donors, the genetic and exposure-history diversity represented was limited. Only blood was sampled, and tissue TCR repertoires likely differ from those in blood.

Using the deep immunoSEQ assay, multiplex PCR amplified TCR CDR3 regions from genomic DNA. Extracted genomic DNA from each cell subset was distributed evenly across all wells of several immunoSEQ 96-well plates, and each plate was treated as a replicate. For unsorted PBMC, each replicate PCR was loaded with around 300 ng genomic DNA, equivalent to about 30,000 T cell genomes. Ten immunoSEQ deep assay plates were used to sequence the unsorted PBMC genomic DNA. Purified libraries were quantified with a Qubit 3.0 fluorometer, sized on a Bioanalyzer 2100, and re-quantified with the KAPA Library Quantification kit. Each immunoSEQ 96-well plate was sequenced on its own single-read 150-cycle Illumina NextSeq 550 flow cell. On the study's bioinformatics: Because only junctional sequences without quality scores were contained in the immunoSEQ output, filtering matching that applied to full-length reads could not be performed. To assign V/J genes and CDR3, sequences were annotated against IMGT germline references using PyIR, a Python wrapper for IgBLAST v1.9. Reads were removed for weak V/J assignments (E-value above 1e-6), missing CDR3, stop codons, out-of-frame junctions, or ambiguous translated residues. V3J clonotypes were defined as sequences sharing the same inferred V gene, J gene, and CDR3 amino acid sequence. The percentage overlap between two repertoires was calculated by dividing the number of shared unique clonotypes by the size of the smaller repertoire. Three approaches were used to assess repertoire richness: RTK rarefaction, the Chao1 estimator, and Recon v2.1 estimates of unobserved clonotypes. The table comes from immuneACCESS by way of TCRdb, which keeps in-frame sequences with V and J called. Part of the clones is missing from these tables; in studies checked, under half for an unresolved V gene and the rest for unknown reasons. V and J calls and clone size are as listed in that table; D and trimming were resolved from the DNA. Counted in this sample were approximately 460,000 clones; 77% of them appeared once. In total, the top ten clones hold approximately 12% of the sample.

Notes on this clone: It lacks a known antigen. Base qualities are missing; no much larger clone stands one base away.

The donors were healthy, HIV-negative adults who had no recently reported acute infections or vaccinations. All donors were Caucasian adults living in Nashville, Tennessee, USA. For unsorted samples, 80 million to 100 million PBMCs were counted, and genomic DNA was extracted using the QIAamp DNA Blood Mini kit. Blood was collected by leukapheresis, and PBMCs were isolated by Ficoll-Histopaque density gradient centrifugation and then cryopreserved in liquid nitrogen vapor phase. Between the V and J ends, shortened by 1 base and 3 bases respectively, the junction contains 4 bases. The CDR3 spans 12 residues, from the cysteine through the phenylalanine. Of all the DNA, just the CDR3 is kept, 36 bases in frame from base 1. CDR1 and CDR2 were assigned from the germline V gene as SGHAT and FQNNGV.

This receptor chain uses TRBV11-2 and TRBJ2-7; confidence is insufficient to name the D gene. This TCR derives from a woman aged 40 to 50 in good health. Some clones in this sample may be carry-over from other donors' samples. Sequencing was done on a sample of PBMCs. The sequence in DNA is TGTGCCAGCAGCTTAGCGGACTACGAGCAGTACTTC. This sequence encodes CASSLADYEQYF.